The next 22 T cell receptor beta chains were all read from a single sample in a study of preoperative IRX-2 immunotherapy in early breast cancer. Treatment defined: preoperative locoregional IRX-2 cytokine immunotherapy. The data were produced by immunoSEQ multiplex PCR, yet TCRdb's version contains in-frame clones alone and is incomplete. The sample includes fewer than 30,000 clones, around 90% seen only once; the top ten take roughly 10%. Sample collection was performed from a patient treated with IRX-2 immunotherapy. The source of these receptors is a human donor with breast cancer.

This clone has a single count. The V and J genes are TRBV4-1 and TRBJ1-2, with a possible D match to TRBD1 (5 bases). This CDR3 is 17 amino acids long. The germline CDR1 and CDR2 sequences are MGHRA and YSYEKL. Trimming cost V 0 bases and J 3 bases, with 17 bases left between them. CDR3 nucleotides: TGCGCCAGCAGCCAAGATCGATCGGCGGGGACTGACTATGGCTACACCTTC. This gives the protein CASSQDRSAGTDYGYTF.

This chain joins TRBV19 and TRBJ1-4; 7 nucleotides line up with TRBD1. CDR1 is LNHDA, CDR2 SQIVND, per germline (reference sequence). V was clipped by 5 bases and J by 2 bases; unmatched bases: 5. The CDR3 runs to 15 residues. CDR3 DNA sequence: TGTGCCAGTAGTCGACTACAGGGGACTAATGAAAAACTGTTTTTT. As protein: CASSRLQGTNEKLFF.

This clone has a handful of counts. This chain's CDR3 is CASSDGTRGYQPQHF. DNA for the CDR3: TGCGCCAGCAGCGACGGGACGCGGGGTTATCAGCCCCAGCATTTT. The gene calls are TRBV10-2 and TRBJ1-5, with a tentative D call TRBD1 (5 bases). With 6 bases removed from V and 5 bases from J, the gap between germline ends came to 17 bases. Looked up from germline, CDR1 is WSHSY and CDR2 is SAAADI. The CDR3 is 15 amino acids.

The genes are TRBV10-3 and TRBJ2-7; D is ambiguous. Trimming took off 9 bases at V and 1 base at J, with 13 bases between the two ends. The CDR3 has 13 residues. Germline V CDR1 and CDR2: ENHRY, SYGVKD. This chain's CDR3 is CAISLDGSYEQYF. CDR3 sequence (DNA): TGTGCCATTAGCCTGGACGGATCCTACGAGCAGTACTTC.

The rearrangement uses TRBV9 and TRBJ1-3; TRBD1 aligns across 8 bases. Per the germline V gene, CDR1 is SGDLS and CDR2 is YYNGEE. V was clipped by 4 bases and J by 5 bases; unmatched bases: 5. This CDR3 spans 14 amino acids. CDR3 coding DNA: TGTGCCAGCAGCCCCGGACAGGGCAGAAACACCATATATTTT. Translated, it gives CASSPGQGRNTIYF.

The CDR3: CASSKAGGDQPQHF. The CDR3 DNA is TGTGCCAGCAGCAAGGCAGGGGGGGATCAGCCCCAGCATTTT. V gene TRBV21-1 combines with J gene TRBJ1-5. TRBV21-1 is a recognized pseudogene. The CDR3 extends over 14 amino acids.

The gene calls are TRBV6-1 and TRBJ2-7; 7 bases match TRBD2. CDR1 is MNHNS, CDR2 SASEGT, per germline. V lost 2 bases, J lost 6 bases, and 7 bases stayed unmatched. The CDR3 spans 14 residues. The CDR3 coding sequence is TGTGCCAGCAGTGAAATTGCGGGAGTTGGCGAGCAGTACTTC. It yields the protein CASSEIAGVGEQYF.

The chain has TRBV2 and TRBJ1-2; 8 bases map to TRBD1. The V gene end was trimmed by 6 bases and the J gene end by 7 bases; junction bases not matched to a gene: 19. The V gene's germline CDR1 is SNHLY and CDR2 FYNNEI. CDR3 length: 17 residues. CDR3 residues: CASRVGVQGGPISGYTF. CDR3 DNA sequence: TGTGCCAGCAGGGTAGGGGTACAGGGGGGTCCTATTTCTGGCTACACCTTC.

The chain links TRBV28 to TRBJ2-7; tentatively, D is TRBD1 (6 bases). The CDR3 loop spans 15 amino acids. Germline CDR1 MDHEN, CDR2 SYDVKM. Deletions cut 2 bases from V and 4 bases from J, with 15 bases between. The CDR3: CASSLNNRATYEQYF. In DNA form, the CDR3 reads TGTGCCAGCAGTTTAAACAACAGGGCAACTTACGAGCAGTACTTC. Filled out from reference TRBV28 and TRBJ2-7, the complete variable domain reads DVKVTQSSRYLVKRTGEKVFLECVQDMDHENMFWYRQDPGLGLRLIYFSYDVKMKEKGDIPEGYSVSREKKERFSLILESASTNQTSMYLCASSLNNRATYEQYFGPGTRLTVT.

This chain joins TRBV5-1 and TRBJ2-7; D possibly corresponds to TRBD1 (6 bases). V dropped 1 base and J dropped 5 bases, with 7 bases sitting between them. The CDR3 is 12 amino acids. Germline assignment: CDR1 SGHRS and CDR2 YFSETQ. CDR3 loop: CASSLNRDEQYF. As DNA, the CDR3 is TGCGCCAGCAGCTTGAACAGGGACGAGCAGTACTTC.

The rearrangement links TRBV6-5 to TRBJ2-3, with 9 positions matching TRBD1. Trimming cost V 6 bases and J 1 base; bases outside gene matches: 5. The CDR3 is 15 residues long. The V gene's germline CDR1 is MNHEY and CDR2 SVGAGI. The CDR3 DNA follows: TGTGCCAGCAGAGCACAGGGGGCCCGCACAGATACGCAGTATTTT. Amino acids: CASRAQGARTDTQYF.

The gene calls are TRBV12-2 and TRBJ1-2; no DNA check was done on the table's D call, TRBD1. TRBV12-2 is termed a pseudogene. This CDR3 region has 13 residues. This chain's CDR3 is CASRFRTDYGYTF. The CDR3, as DNA: TGTGCAAGTCGCTTCCGGACAGACTATGGCTACACCTTC.

This rearrangement joins TRBV4-2 to TRBJ1-1, with 10 bases fitting TRBD1. This CDR3 is 15 amino acids long. The trim removed 5 bases at V and 4 bases at J, leaving 7 bases unmatched. Germline CDR1 and CDR2: LGHNA and YNFKEQ. This CDR3 is CASSARDRGGTEAFF. In DNA form, the CDR3 reads TGTGCCAGCAGCGCCCGGGACAGGGGAGGCACTGAAGCTTTCTTT.

The CDR3 DNA reads as TGTGCCAGCAGTCTTATAGCGGGCGCGAACACCGGGGAGCTGTTTTTT. Its translation is CASSLIAGANTGELFF. The rearrangement joins TRBV11-3 to TRBJ2-2; 7 bases align to TRBD2. The CDR3 is 16 residues long. V dropped 6 bases and J dropped 0; count of bases not matched to a gene: 7. Germline values: CDR1 SGHNT, CDR2 YENEEA.

The CDR3: CASSSLAGGETQYF. The CDR3 DNA reads as TGTGCCAGCAGTTCGTTAGCGGGTGGGGAGACCCAGTACTTC. The V gene is TRBV27, the J gene TRBJ2-5, with 7 bases fitting TRBD2. The CDR3 runs to 14 residues. Germline V gene data show CDR1 as MNHEY and CDR2 as SMNVEV (reference sequence). The V gene end was trimmed by 4 bases and the J gene end by 5 bases; junction bases not matched to a gene: 7.

The rearrangement uses TRBV11-2 and TRBJ2-5; 7 bases align to TRBD1. The CDR3 totals 17 residues. V shed 4 bases and J 5 bases; nucleotides not matched to a gene: 16. Germline values: CDR1 SGHAT, CDR2 FQNNGV. CDR3 protein: CASSSDRSGVWSETQYF. In DNA form, the CDR3 reads TGTGCCAGCAGCTCGGACAGGTCTGGGGTTTGGTCGGAGACCCAGTACTTC.

The chain uses TRBV11-2 and TRBJ2-3; D remains ambiguous. The CDR3 covers 14 residues. CDR1 is SGHAT and CDR2 is FQNNGV in the germline V gene. V was cut by 5 bases and J by 4 bases, with 13 bases left in between. CDR3 amino acids: CASSPQTLADTQYF. The DNA of the CDR3 is TGTGCCAGCAGCCCCCAGACATTGGCAGATACGCAGTATTTT. Full variable domain (remainder filled in from reference TRBV11-2 and TRBJ2-3): EAGVAQSPRYKIIEKRQSVAFWCNPISGHATLYWYQQILGQGPKLLIQFQNNGVVDDSQLPKDRFSAERLKGVDSTLKIQPAKLEDSAVYLCASSPQTLADTQYFGPGTRLTVL.

This chain links TRBV10-3 with TRBJ2-2, with 10 bases identical to TRBD2. CDR1 is ENHRY and CDR2 is SYGVKD in the germline V gene. V gave up 0 bases and J gave up 1 base; unmatched junction bases: 5. This CDR3 region has 18 residues. As DNA, the CDR3 is TGTGCCATCAGTGAGTCTGCTAGCGGGGGCCTGAACACCGGGGAGCTGTTTTTT. It yields the protein CAISESASGGLNTGELFF.

The chain uses TRBV28 and TRBJ1-3; no reliable D call. Germline CDR1 and CDR2: MDHEN and SYDVKM. V shed 3 bases and J shed 0 bases, with 12 bases lying between them. This CDR3 comprises 16 residues. CDR3 nucleotide sequence: TGTGCCAGCAGTTTTGACGCGGGTACCTCTGGAAACACCATATATTTT. Residues: CASSFDAGTSGNTIYF.

This clone was detected only once. The gene calls are TRBV7-2 and TRBJ1-2; D is unresolved. The CDR3 consists of 13 residues. With 5 bases removed from V and 7 bases from J, the gap between germline ends came to 14 bases. The germline V gene has CDR1 SGHTA and CDR2 FQGNSA. The CDR3 is CASSPAGVGGYTF. DNA for the CDR3: TGTGCCAGCAGCCCCGCCGGTGTGGGTGGCTACACCTTC.

The rearrangement joins TRBV28 to TRBJ2-7; no reliable D call. The V and J ends lost 2 bases and 3 bases respectively, with 8 bases between them. The germline V gene encodes CDR1 MDHEN and CDR2 SYDVKM. This CDR3 is built from 13 residues. Written as DNA, the CDR3 is TGTGCCAGCAGTTTACCAGCCTACTACGAGCAGTACTTC. Amino acids: CASSLPAYYEQYF.

This chain uses TRBV5-1 with TRBJ2-7, with D hard to call. Germline lookup yields CDR1 SGHRS and CDR2 YFSETQ. This CDR3 has 13 residues. V lost 1 base and J 6 bases, leaving 11 bases between the germline ends. DNA of the CDR3: TGCGCCAGCAGCTTGAACCCAGGTCGCGAGCAGTACTTC. Protein product: CASSLNPGREQYF. Based on the CDR3 plus reference TRBV5-1 and TRBJ2-7, the full variable domain is KAGVTQTPRYLIKTRGQQVTLSCSPISGHRSVSWYQQTPGQGLQFLFEYFSETQRNKGNFPGRFSGRQFSNSRSEMNVSTLELGDSALYLCASSLNPGREQYFGPGTRLTVT.